This TCR beta chain was retrieved from a study of T cells in Graves' hyperthyroidism and ophthalmopathy. From RNA transcripts, TCR beta CDR3 regions were amplified. First-round RT-PCR of the TCR CDR3 relied on the HTBI primer set. A single record per CDR3 protein comes from TCRdb applying MiXCR to the multiplex PCR reads. The data contain approximately 270,000 distinct CDR3 sequences, less than 15% of them singletons. Trimming cost V 5 bases and J 3 bases; bases outside gene matches: 13. The CDR3 has 16 residues. Germline V CDR1 and CDR2: SEHNR, FQNEAQ (reference sequence). This clonotype was obtained from a woman aged 40-49 years with Graves' hyperthyroidism that later progressed to Graves' ophthalmopathy. This sequence joins TRBV7-9 and TRBJ2-7, with TRBD2 identical over 7 bases. Sequencing was done on a sample of blood. The CDR3 DNA reads as TGTGCCAGCAGCCCCGCGGCAGGGAGGGAACTCTACGAGCAGTACTTC. Its translation is CASSPAAGRELYEQYF. Supplemented by reference TRBV7-9 and TRBJ2-7, the full variable domain reads DTGVSQNPRHKITKRGQNVTFRCDPISEHNRLYWYRQTLGQGPEFLTYFQNEAQLEKSRLLSDRFSAERPKGSFSTLEIQRTEQGDSAMYLCASSPAAGRELYEQYFGPGTRLTVT.